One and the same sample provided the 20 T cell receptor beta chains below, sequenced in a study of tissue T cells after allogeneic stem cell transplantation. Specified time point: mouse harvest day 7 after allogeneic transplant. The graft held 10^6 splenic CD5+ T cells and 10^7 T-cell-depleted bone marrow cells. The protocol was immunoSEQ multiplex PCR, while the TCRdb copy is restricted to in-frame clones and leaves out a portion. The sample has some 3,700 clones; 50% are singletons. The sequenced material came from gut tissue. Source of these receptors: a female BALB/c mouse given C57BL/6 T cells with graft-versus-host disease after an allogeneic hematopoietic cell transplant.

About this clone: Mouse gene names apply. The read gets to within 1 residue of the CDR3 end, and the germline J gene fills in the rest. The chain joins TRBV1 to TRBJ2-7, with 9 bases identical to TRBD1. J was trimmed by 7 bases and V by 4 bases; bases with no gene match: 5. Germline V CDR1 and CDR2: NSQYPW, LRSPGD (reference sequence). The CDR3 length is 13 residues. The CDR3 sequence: CTCSDRGHWEQYF. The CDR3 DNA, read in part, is TGCACCTGCAGTGACAGGGGGCATTGGGAACAGTAC.

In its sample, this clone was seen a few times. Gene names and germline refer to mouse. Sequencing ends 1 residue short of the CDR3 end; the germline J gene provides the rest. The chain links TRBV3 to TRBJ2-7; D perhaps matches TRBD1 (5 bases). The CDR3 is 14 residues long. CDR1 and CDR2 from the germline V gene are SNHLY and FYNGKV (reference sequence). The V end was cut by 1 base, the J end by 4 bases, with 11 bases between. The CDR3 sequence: CASSLGAGIYEQYF. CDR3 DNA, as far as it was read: TGTGCCAGCAGCTTAGGGGCAGGGATTTATGAACAGTAC.

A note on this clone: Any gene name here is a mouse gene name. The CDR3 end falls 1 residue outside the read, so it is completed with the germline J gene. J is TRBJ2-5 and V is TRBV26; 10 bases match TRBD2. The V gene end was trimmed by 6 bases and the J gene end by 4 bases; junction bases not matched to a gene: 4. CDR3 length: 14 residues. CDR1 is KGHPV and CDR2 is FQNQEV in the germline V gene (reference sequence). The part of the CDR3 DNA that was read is TGTGCCAGCAGCCTCGGACTGGGGGAAGACACCCAGTAC. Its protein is CASSLGLGEDTQY. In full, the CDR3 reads CASSLGLGEDTQYF.

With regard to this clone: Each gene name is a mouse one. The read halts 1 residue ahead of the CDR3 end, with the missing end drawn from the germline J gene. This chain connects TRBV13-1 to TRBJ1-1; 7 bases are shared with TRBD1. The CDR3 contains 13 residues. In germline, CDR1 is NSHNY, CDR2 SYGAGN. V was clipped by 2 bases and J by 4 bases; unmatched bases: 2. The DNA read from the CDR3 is TGTGCCAGCAGTGAACAGGGGCTCACAGAAGTCTTC. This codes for CASSEQGLTEVF. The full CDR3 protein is CASSEQGLTEVFF.

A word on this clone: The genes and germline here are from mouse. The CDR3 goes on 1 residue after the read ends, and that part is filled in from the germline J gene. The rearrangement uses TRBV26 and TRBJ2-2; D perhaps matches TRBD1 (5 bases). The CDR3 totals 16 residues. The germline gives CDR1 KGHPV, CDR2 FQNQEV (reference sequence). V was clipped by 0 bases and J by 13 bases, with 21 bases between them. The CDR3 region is CASSLSGQNPGNTLYF. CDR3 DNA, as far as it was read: TGTGCCAGCAGTCTGTCAGGACAAAATCCTGGAAATACGCTCTAC. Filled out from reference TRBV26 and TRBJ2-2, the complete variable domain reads NSKVIQTPRYLVKGQGQKAKMRCIPEKGHPVVFWYQQNKNNEFKFLINFQNQEVLQQIDMTEKRFSAECPSNSPCSLEIQSSEAGDSALYLCASSLSGQNPGNTLYFGEGSKLTVL.

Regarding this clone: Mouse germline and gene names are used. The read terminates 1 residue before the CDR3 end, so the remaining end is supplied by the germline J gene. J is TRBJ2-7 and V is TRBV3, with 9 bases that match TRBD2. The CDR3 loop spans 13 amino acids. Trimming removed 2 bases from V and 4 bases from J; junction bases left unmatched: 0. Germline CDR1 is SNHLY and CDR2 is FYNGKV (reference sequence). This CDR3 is CASSLLGGYEQYF. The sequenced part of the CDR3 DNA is TGTGCCAGCAGCTTACTGGGGGGGTATGAACAGTAC.

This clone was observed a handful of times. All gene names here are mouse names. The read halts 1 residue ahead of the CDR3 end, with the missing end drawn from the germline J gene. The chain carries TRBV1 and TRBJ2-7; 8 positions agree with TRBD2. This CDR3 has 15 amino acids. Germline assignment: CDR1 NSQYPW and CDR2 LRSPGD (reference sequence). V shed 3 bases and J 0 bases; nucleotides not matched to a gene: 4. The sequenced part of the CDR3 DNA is TGCACCTGCAGTGCGCGGGACTGGCTCTCCTATGAACAGTAC. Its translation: CTCSARDWLSYEQY. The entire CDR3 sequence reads CTCSARDWLSYEQYF.

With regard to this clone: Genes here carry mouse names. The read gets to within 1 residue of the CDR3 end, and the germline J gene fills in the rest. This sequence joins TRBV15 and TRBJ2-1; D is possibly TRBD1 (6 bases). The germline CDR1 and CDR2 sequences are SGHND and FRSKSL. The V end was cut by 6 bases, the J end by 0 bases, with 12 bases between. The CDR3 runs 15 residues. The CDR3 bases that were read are TGTGCCAGCAGCCCTGGACAGTATAACTATGCTGAGCAGTTC. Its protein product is CASSPGQYNYAEQF. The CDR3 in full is CASSPGQYNYAEQFF. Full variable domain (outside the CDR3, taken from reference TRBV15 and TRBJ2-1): DAGVTQTPRHEVAEKGQTIILKCEPVSGHNDLFWYRQTKIQGLELLSYFRSKSLMEDGGAFKDRFKAEMLNSSFSTLKIQPTEPKDSAVYLCASSPGQYNYAEQFFGPGTRLTVL.

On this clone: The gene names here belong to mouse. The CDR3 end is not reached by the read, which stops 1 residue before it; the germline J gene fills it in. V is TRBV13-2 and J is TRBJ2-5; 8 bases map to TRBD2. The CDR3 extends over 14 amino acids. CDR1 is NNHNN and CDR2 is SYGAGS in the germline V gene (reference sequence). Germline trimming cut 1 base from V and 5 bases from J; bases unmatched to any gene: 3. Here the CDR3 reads CASGDWGGSDTQYF. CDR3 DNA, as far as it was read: TGTGCCAGCGGTGATTGGGGGGGGTCAGACACCCAGTAC.

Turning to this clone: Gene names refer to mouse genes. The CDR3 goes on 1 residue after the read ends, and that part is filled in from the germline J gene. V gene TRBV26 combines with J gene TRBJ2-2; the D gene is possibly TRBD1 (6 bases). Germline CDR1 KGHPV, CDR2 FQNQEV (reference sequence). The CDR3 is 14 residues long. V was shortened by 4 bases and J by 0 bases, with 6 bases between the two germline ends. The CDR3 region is CASSRTANTGQLYF. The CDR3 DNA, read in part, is TGTGCCAGCAGTCGGACAGCAAACACCGGGCAGCTCTAC.

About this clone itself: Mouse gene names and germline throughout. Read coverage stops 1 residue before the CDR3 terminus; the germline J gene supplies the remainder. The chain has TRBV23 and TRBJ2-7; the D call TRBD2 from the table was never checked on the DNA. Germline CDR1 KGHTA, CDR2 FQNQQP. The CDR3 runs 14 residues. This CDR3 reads CSSSQLGGGYEQYF. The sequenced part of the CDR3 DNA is TGCTCCAGCAGTCAATTGGGGGGGGGTTATGAACAGTAC.

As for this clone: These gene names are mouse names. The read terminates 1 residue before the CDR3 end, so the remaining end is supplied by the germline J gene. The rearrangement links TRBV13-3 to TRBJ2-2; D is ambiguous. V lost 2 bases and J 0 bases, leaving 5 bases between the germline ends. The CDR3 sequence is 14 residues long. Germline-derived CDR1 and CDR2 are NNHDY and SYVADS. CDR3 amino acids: CASSDIANTGQLYF. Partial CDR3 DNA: TGTGCCAGCAGTGACATTGCAAACACCGGGCAGCTCTAC.

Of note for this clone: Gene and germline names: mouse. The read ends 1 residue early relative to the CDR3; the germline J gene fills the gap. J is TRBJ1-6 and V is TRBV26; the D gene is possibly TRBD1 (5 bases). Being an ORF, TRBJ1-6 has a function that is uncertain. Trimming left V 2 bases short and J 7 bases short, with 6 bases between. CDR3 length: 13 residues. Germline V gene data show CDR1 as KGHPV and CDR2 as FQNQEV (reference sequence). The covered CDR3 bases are TGTGCCAGCAGTCTGCAGGGAAATTCGCCCCTCTAC. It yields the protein CASSLQGNSPLY. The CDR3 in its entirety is CASSLQGNSPLYF.

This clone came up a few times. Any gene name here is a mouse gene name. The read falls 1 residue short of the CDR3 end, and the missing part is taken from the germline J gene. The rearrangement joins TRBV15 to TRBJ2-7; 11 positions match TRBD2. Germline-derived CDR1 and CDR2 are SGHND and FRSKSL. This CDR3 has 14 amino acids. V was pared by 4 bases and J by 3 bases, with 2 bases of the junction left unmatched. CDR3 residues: CASSSGLGGYEQYF. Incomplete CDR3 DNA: TGTGCCAGCAGTTCAGGACTGGGGGGCTATGAACAGTAC.

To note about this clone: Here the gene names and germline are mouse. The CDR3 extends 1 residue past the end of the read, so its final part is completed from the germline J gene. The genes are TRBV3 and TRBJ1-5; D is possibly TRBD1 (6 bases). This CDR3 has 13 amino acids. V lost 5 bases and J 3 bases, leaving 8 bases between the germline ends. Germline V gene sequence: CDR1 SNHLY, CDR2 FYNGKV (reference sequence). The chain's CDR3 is CASSRDTNQAPLF. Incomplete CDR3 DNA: TGTGCCAGCAGCCGGGACACCAACCAGGCTCCGCTT.

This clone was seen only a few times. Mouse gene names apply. The CDR3 sequence is CASSPQGSAETLYF. The CDR3 DNA, read in part, is TGTGCCAGCTCTCCCCAGGGTAGTGCAGAAACGCTGTAT. The V call is TRBV12-2, the J call TRBJ2-3; tentatively, D is TRBD1 (5 bases). The read ends 1 residue before the CDR3 terminus; that terminus is restored from the germline J gene. There are 14 residues in the CDR3. CDR1 and CDR2 from the germline V gene are SGHLS and HYDKME. Trimming took 2 bases from V and 0 from J, leaving 8 bases between them. The variable domain in full, with the rest retrieved from reference TRBV12-2 and TRBJ2-3, is NSGVVQSPRYIIKGKGERSILKCIPISGHLSVAWYQQTQGQELKFFIQHYDKMERDKGNLPSRFSVQQFDDYHSEMNMSALELEDSAVYFCASSPQGSAETLYFGSGTRLTVL.

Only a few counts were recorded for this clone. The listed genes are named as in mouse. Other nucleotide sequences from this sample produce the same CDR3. CDR3 amino acids: CASSLRGSYEQYF. Partial CDR3 DNA: TGTGCCAGCAGCCTCAGGGGCTCCTATGAACAGTAC. The chain couples TRBV26 to TRBJ2-7, with a weak D call TRBD1 (6 bases). The read gets to within 1 residue of the CDR3 end, and the germline J gene fills in the rest. Trimming stripped 6 bases from V and 0 bases from J, with 9 bases between. This CDR3 has 13 amino acids. The germline gives CDR1 KGHPV, CDR2 FQNQEV (reference sequence).

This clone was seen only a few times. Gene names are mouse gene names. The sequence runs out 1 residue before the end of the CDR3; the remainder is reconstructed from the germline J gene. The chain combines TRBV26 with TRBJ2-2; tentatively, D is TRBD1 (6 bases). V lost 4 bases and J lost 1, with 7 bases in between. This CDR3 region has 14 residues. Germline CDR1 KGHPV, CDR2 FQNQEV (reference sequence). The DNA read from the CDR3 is TGTGCCAGCAGTCGGGACATAAACACCGGGCAGCTCTAC. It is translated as CASSRDINTGQLY. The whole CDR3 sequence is CASSRDINTGQLYF.

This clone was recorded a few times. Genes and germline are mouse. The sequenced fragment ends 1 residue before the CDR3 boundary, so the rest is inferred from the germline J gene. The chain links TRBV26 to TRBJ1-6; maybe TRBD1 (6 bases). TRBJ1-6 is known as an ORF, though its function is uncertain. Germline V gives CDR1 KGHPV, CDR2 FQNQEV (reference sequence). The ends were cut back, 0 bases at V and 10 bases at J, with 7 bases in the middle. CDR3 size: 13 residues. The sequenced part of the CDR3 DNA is TGTGCCAGCAGTCTGTCAGGGGGATCGCCCCTCTAC. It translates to CASSLSGGSPLY. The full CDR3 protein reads CASSLSGGSPLYF.

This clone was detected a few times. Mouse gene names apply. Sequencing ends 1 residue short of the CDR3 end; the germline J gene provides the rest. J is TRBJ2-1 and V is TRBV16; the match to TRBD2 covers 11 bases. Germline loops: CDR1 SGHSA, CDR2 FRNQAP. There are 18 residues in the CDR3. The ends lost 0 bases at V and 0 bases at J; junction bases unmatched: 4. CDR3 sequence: CASSLDGDWGSNYAEQFF. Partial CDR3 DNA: TGTGCAAGCAGCTTAGATGGGGACTGGGGGTCTAACTATGCTGAGCAGTTC.